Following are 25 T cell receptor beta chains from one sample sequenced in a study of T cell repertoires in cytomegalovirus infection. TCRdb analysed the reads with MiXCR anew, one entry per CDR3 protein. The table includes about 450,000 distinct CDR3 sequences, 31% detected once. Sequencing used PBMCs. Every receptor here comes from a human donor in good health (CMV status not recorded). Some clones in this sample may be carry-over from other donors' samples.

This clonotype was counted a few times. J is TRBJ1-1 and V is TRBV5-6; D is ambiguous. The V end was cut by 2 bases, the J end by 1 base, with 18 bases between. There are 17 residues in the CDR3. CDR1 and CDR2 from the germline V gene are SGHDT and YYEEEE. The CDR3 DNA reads TGTGCCAGCAGCTTTCGGCACTCCGGGGAGCAGAACACTGAAGCTTTCTTT. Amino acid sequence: CASSFRHSGEQNTEAFF.

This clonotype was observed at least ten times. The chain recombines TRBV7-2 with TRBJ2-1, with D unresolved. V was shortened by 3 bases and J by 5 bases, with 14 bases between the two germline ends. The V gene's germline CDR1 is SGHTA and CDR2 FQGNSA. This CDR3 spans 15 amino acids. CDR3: CASSLSGRWDNEQFF. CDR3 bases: TGTGCCAGCAGCTTGAGTGGTAGGTGGGACAATGAGCAGTTCTTC.

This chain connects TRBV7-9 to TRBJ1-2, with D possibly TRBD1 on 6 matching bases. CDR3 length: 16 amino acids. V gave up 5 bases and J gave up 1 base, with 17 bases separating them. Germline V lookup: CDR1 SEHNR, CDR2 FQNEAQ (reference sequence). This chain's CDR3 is CASSRGKAGDNYGYTF. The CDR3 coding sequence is TGTGCCAGCAGCCGAGGGAAGGCAGGGGATAACTATGGCTACACCTTC.

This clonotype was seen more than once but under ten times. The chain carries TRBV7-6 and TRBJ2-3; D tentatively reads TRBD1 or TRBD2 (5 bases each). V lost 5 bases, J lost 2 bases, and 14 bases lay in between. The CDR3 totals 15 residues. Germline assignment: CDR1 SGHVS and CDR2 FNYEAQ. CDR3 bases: TGTGCCAGCAGCCTCAATGGGGGAACCACAGATACGCAGTATTTT. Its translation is CASSLNGGTTDTQYF.

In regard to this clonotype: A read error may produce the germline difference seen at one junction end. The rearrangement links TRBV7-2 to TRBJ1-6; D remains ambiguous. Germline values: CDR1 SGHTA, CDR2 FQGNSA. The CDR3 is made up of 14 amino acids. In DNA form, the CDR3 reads TGTGCCAGCAGCGTAAAAGGGAATAATTCACCCCTACACTTT. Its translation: CASSVKGNNSPLHF.

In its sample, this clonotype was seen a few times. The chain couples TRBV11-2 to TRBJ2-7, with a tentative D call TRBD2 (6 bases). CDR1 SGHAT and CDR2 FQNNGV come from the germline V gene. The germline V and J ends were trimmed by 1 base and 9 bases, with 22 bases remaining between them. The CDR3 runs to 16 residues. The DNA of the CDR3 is TGTGCCAGCAGCTTAGTGACCGCCATCGGGGGTGGGGGGCAGTACTTC. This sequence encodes CASSLVTAIGGGGQYF.

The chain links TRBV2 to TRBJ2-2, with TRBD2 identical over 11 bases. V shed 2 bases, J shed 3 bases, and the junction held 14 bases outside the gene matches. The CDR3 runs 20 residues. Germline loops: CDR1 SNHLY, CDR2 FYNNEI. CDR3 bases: TGTGCCAGCAGTGAACGACTAGCGGGACCCCGGGGTCGAGACACCGGGGAGCTGTTTTTT. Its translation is CASSERLAGPRGRDTGELFF.

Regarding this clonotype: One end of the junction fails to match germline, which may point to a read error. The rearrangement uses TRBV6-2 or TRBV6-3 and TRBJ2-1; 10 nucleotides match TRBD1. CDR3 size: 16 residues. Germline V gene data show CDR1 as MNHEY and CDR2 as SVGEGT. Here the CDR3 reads CASIYYGTGESHEQFF. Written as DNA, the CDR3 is TGTGCCAGCATTTACTACGGGACAGGGGAGTCCCATGAGCAGTTCTTC.

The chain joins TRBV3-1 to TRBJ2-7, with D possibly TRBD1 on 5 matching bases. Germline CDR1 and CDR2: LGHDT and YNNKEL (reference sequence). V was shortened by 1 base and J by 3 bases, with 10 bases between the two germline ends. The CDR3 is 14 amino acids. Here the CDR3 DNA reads TGTGCCAGCAGCCAAGGGCCAGGGCGCTACGAGCAGTACTTC. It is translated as CASSQGPGRYEQYF.

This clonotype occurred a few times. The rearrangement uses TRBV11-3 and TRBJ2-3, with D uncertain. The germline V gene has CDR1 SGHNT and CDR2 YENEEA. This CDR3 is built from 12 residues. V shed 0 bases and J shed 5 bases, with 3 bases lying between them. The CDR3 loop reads CASSLDEDTQYF. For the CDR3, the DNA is TGTGCCAGCAGCTTAGATGAAGATACGCAGTATTTT.

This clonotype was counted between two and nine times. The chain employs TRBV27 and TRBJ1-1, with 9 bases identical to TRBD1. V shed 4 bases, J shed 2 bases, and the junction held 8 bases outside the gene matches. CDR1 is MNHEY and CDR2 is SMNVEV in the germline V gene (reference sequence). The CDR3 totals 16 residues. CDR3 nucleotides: TGTGCCAGCAGTTGGTTCTACAGGGGGCCAAACACTGAAGCTTTCTTT. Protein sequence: CASSWFYRGPNTEAFF.

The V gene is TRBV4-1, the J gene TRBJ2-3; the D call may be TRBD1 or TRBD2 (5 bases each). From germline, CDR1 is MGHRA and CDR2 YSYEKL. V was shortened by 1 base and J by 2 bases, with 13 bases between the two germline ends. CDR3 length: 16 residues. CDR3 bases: TGCGCCAGCAGCCAAGTCCCGGGACCCGCCACAGATACGCAGTATTTT. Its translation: CASSQVPGPATDTQYF.

This chain's CDR3 is CASSHLLGGGLGWADTQYF. The CDR3 region has the DNA TGCGCCAGCAGCCACCTCCTTGGCGGGGGGCTGGGTTGGGCAGATACGCAGTATTTT. This chain joins TRBV4-1 and TRBJ2-3, with 8 bases fitting TRBD2. Trimming at V came to 3 bases and at J to 4 bases, leaving 18 bases not matched to a gene. CDR1 and CDR2 (germline): MGHRA, YSYEKL. This CDR3 has 19 amino acids.

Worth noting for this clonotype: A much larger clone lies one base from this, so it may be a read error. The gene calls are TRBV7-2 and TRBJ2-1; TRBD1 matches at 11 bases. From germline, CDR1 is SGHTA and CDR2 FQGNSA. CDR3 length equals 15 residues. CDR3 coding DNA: TGTGCCAGCAGCTATGCCGGGACAGGGGGAAATGAGCCGTTCTTC. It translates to CASSYAGTGGNEPFF.

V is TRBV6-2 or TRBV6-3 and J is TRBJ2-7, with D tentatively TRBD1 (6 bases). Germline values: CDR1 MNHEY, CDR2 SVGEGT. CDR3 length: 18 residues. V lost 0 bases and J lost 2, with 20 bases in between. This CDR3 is CASSYSPGREKGAYEQYF. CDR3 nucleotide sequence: TGTGCCAGCAGTTACTCACCGGGACGGGAAAAGGGGGCCTACGAGCAGTACTTC.

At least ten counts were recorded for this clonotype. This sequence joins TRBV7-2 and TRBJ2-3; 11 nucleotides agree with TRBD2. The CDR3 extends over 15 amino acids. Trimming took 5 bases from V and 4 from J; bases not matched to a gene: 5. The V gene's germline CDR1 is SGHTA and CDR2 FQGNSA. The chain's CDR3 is CASSLRLAGPDTQYF. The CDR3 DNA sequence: TGTGCCAGCAGCCTGCGACTAGCGGGGCCAGATACGCAGTATTTT.

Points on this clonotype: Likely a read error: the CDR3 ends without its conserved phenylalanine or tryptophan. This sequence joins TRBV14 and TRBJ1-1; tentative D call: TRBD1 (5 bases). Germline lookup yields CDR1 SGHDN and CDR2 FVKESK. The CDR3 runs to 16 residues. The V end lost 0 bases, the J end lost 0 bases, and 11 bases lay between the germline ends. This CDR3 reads CASSQDLGRVNTEAFC. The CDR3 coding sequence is TGTGCCAGCAGCCAAGATCTGGGACGGGTGAACACTGAAGCTTTCTGT.

CDR3 in DNA: TGTGCCACCTCGGACCTCGGAGGCCAGCCCCAGCATTTT. The encoded protein is CATSDLGGQPQHF. The chain is built from TRBV6-5 and TRBJ1-5; D gene unclear. V gave up 10 bases and J gave up 7 bases, with 17 bases separating them. Germline values: CDR1 MNHEY, CDR2 SVGAGI. This CDR3 comprises 13 residues.

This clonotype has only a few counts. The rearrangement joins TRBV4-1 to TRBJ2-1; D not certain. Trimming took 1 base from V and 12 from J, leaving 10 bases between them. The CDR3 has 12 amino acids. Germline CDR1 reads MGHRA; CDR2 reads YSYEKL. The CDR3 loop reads CASSQGLTRQFF. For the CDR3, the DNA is TGCGCCAGCAGCCAAGGGCTAACGAGGCAGTTCTTC.

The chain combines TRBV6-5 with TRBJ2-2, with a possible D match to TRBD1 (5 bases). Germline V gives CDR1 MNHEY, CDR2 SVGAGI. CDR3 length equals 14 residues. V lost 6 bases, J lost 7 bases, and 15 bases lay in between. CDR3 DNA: TGTGCCAGCAGGCCCGTCAGGGTTGGCGGGGAGCTGTTTTTT. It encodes CASRPVRVGGELFF.

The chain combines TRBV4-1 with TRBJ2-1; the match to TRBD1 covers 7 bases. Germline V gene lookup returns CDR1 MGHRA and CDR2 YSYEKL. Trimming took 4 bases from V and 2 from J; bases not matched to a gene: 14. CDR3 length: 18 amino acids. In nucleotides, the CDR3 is TGCGCCAGCAGCCGACAGGGATCGACAGGGATACCCTACAATGAGCAGTTCTTC. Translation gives CASSRQGSTGIPYNEQFF.

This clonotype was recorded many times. CDR3 residues: CASSTRTLEKLFF. In DNA, the CDR3 is TGTGCCAGCAGTACCCGGACGCTTGAAAAACTGTTTTTT. The rearrangement links TRBV6-2 or TRBV6-3 to TRBJ1-4; D uncertain. The CDR3 is 13 amino acids. Trimming removed 5 bases from V and 7 bases from J, with 11 bases in between. Germline V gives CDR1 MNHEY, CDR2 SVGEGT.

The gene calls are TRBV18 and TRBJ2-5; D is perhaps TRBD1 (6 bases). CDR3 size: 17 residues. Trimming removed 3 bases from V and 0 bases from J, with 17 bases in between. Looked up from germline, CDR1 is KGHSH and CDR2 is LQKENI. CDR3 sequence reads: CASSPPGGGQNQETQYF. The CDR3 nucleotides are TGTGCCAGCTCACCCCCAGGAGGAGGACAGAACCAAGAGACCCAGTACTTC.

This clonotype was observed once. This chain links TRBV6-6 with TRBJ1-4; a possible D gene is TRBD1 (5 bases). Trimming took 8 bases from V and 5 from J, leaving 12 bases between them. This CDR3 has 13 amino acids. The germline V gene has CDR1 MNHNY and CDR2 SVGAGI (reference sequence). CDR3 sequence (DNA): TGTGCCAGCGGGGGTAGAGGGAATGAAAAACTGTTTTTT. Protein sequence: CASGGRGNEKLFF.

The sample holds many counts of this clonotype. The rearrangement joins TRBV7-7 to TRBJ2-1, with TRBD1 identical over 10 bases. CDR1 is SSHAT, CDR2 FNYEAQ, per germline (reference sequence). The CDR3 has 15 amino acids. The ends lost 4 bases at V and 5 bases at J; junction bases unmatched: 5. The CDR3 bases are TGTGCCAGCAGCTCGGGACAGGGGTTAGACAATGAGCAGTTCTTC. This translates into CASSSGQGLDNEQFF.